One sample yielded the 20 T cell receptor beta chains listed below, sequenced in a study of cytomegalovirus exposure and HLA in healthy donors. Primers: 60 Vbeta forward and 13 Jbeta reverse. Some clones are missing from TCRdb's copy, which holds only in-frame ones; the method was immunoSEQ multiplex PCR. The sample lists about 190,000 clones, 79% occurring once. Sequencing was performed on PBMCs. The receptor source for this set is a woman between 18 and 30 years old in good health and CMV-seronegative.

This clone was seen a handful of times. This chain joins TRBV28 and TRBJ1-6; TRBD1 is a possible D gene (5 bases). The V gene's germline CDR1 is MDHEN and CDR2 SYDVKM. The V end lost 5 bases, the J end lost 4 bases, and 18 bases lay between the germline ends. The CDR3 runs 17 residues. Written as DNA, the CDR3 is TGTGCCAGCAGTACAGGAAAGACAGCTAGATATAATTCACCCCTCCACTTT. Translation gives CASSTGKTARYNSPLHF. Filled out from reference TRBV28 and TRBJ1-6, the complete variable domain reads DVKVTQSSRYLVKRTGEKVFLECVQDMDHENMFWYRQDPGLGLRLIYFSYDVKMKEKGDIPEGYSVSREKKERFSLILESASTNQTSMYLCASSTGKTARYNSPLHFGNGTRLTVT.

The V gene is TRBV5-1, the J gene TRBJ1-2, with D unresolved. The CDR3 covers 11 residues. Germline CDR1 reads SGHRS; CDR2 reads YFSETQ. Trimming took off 8 bases at V and 7 bases at J, with 12 bases between the two ends. DNA for the CDR3: TGCGCCAGACACACTAAAAGTGGCTACACCTTC. Translated: CARHTKSGYTF.

The CDR3 reads CASSYRTGRYEKLFF. CDR3 DNA: TGTGCCAGCAGTTACCGGACAGGGCGGTATGAAAAACTGTTTTTT. This chain joins TRBV6-6 and TRBJ1-4; 8 bases are a match to TRBD1. CDR3 length: 15 amino acids. Germline trimming cut 2 bases from V and 6 bases from J; bases unmatched to any gene: 5. CDR1 MNHNY and CDR2 SVGAGI come from the germline V gene (reference sequence).

J is TRBJ2-1 and V is TRBV19; D gene uncertain. V dropped 1 base and J dropped 1 base, with 11 bases sitting between them. CDR3 length: 16 residues. The V gene's germline CDR1 is LNHDA and CDR2 SQIVND (reference sequence). This CDR3 reads CASSIVERPSYNEQFF. For the CDR3, the DNA is TGTGCCAGTAGTATAGTCGAGCGCCCGTCCTACAATGAGCAGTTCTTC.

The V call is TRBV28, the J call TRBJ2-1; TRBD2 agrees at 13 bases. CDR3 length: 13 amino acids. Germline loops: CDR1 MDHEN, CDR2 SYDVKM. The V and J ends lost 6 bases and 11 bases, in that order; junction bases with no gene match: 4. The CDR3 protein is CASRLAGGGKQFF. The CDR3 DNA sequence: TGTGCCAGCAGACTAGCGGGAGGGGGTAAGCAGTTCTTC. The whole variable domain, remainder taken from reference TRBV28 and TRBJ2-1, is DVKVTQSSRYLVKRTGEKVFLECVQDMDHENMFWYRQDPGLGLRLIYFSYDVKMKEKGDIPEGYSVSREKKERFSLILESASTNQTSMYLCASRLAGGGKQFFGPGTRLTVL.

Only a few counts were recorded for this clone. This chain connects TRBV6-1 to TRBJ1-6, with D hard to call. Germline values: CDR1 MNHNS, CDR2 SASEGT. V lost 7 bases, J lost 1 base, and 8 bases lay in between. The CDR3 is 14 residues long. CDR3 bases: TGTGCCAGCACCGGGTATTCCTATAATTCACCCCTCCACTTT. This gives the protein CASTGYSYNSPLHF.

The chain combines TRBV11-1 with TRBJ2-3; TRBD2 is a possible D gene (5 bases). Trimming shortened V by 2 bases and J by 0 bases, and 15 bases separated the two germline ends. Germline assignment: CDR1 SGHAT and CDR2 FQDESV (reference sequence). The CDR3 runs to 17 residues. For the CDR3, the DNA is TGTGCCAGCAGCTTAACAGACTACCGACCCAGCACAGATACGCAGTATTTT. Protein product: CASSLTDYRPSTDTQYF.

The chain employs TRBV6-5 and TRBJ2-7; D gene unclear. Germline V lookup: CDR1 MNHEY, CDR2 SVGAGI. The V end lost 2 bases, the J end lost 0 bases, and 14 bases lay between the germline ends. This CDR3 has 16 amino acids. This chain's CDR3 is CASSYQPPHGSYEQYF. For the CDR3, the DNA is TGTGCCAGCAGTTACCAACCACCCCACGGCTCCTACGAGCAGTACTTC.

Here the CDR3 DNA reads TGTGCCAGCAGTTATGGACAGGGAGGCACAGATACGCAGTATTTT. Amino acids: CASSYGQGGTDTQYF. This chain uses TRBV6-6 with TRBJ2-3, with TRBD1 matching 8 bases. V dropped 3 bases and J dropped 1; count of bases not matched to a gene: 3. The CDR3 has 15 residues. The V gene's germline CDR1 is MNHNY and CDR2 SVGAGI (reference sequence).

This chain connects TRBV13 to TRBJ2-3, with 10 bases fitting TRBD2. Trimming cost V 5 bases and J 6 bases; bases outside gene matches: 14. This CDR3 contains 17 residues. Looked up from germline, CDR1 is PRHDT and CDR2 is FYEKMQ (reference sequence). The CDR3 coding sequence is TGTGCCAGCAGCACGAACGAGGGAAGTAGCGGGAGGGATACGCAGTATTTT. This translates into CASSTNEGSSGRDTQYF. The variable domain in full, completed from reference TRBV13 and TRBJ2-3, reads AAGVIQSPRHLIKEKRETATLKCYPIPRHDTVYWYQQGPGQDPQFLISFYEKMQSDKGSIPDRFSAQQFSDYHSELNMSSLELGDSALYFCASSTNEGSSGRDTQYFGPGTRLTVL.

This clone was observed a few times. The genes are TRBV12-5 and TRBJ2-3, with a tentative D call TRBD1 (6 bases). The CDR3 sequence is 13 residues long. Trimming took 5 bases from V and 6 from J, leaving 12 bases between them. Germline CDR1 reads LGHNT; CDR2 reads FRNRAP. CDR3 loop: CASGTGDIDTQYF. The CDR3 coding sequence is TGTGCTAGTGGTACCGGGGACATCGATACGCAGTATTTT.

This clone is a singleton in its sample. The CDR3 reads CASSKMGPNEQFF. CDR3 in DNA: TGTGCCAGCTCAAAAATGGGGCCAAATGAGCAGTTCTTC. This rearrangement joins TRBV18 to TRBJ2-1; D might be TRBD1 (5 bases). The germline CDR1 and CDR2 sequences are KGHSH and LQKENI. V dropped 5 bases and J dropped 7 bases, with 12 bases sitting between them. CDR3 length: 13 residues.

The CDR3 nucleotides read TGTGCCAGCAGCCCAAGGGGCGGGGTTGCGGATACCGGGGAGCTGTTTTTT. It is translated as CASSPRGGVADTGELFF. The chain combines TRBV7-3 with TRBJ2-2; D might be TRBD2 (6 bases). This CDR3 has 17 residues. Between the trimmed V and J ends, which lost 5 bases and 5 bases, there was a span of 21 bases. Germline assignment: CDR1 SGHTA and CDR2 FQGTGA.

The chain joins TRBV7-8 to TRBJ2-3; D call uncertain. The V end lost 2 bases, the J end lost 0 bases, and 12 bases lay between the germline ends. The CDR3 is 16 amino acids. Germline-derived CDR1 and CDR2 are SGHVS and FQNEAQ. The CDR3 nucleotides are TGTGCCAGCAGCTTACCCGGGTTGTCGAGCACAGATACGCAGTATTTT. Protein sequence: CASSLPGLSSTDTQYF. The full variable domain, in which reference TRBV7-8 and TRBJ2-3 provide the parts outside the CDR3, is GAGVSQSPRYKVAKRGQDVALRCDPISGHVSLFWYQQALGQGPEFLTYFQNEAQLDKSGLPSDRFFAERPEGSVSTLKIQRTQQEDSAVYLCASSLPGLSSTDTQYFGPGTRLTVL.

The gene calls are TRBV18 and TRBJ2-5, with 7 positions matching TRBD1. CDR1 is KGHSH and CDR2 is LQKENI in the germline V gene. With 3 bases clipped from V and 3 bases from J, the junction kept 7 bases outside the gene matches. The CDR3 extends over 15 amino acids. The CDR3 reads CASSPHSGTEETQYF. CDR3 in DNA: TGTGCCAGCTCACCCCATTCCGGGACAGAAGAGACCCAGTACTTC.

The genes are TRBV19 and TRBJ1-5; no firm D call. CDR1 is LNHDA, CDR2 SQIVND, per germline (reference sequence). Trimming took 4 bases from V and 2 from J, leaving 15 bases between them. This CDR3 region has 16 residues. The CDR3 here is CASSTGNGLGNQPQHF. The CDR3 DNA sequence: TGTGCCAGTAGTACCGGGAACGGGCTTGGCAATCAGCCCCAGCATTTT.

This chain links TRBV19 with TRBJ2-1; 12 bases agree with TRBD2. Germline values: CDR1 LNHDA, CDR2 SQIVND (reference sequence). The CDR3 spans 19 residues. The junction had 11 bases not matched to a gene; V was cut back by 5 bases and J by 0 bases. The CDR3 nucleotides read TGTGCCAGTAGTTCGTGGACTAGCGGGGTCCCAAGCTCCTACAATGAGCAGTTCTTC. It yields the protein CASSSWTSGVPSSYNEQFF.

V and J are TRBV4-2 and TRBJ1-3; a weak D match, TRBD1 (5 bases). The V end lost 0 bases, the J end lost 0 bases, and 12 bases lay between the germline ends. Germline-derived CDR1 and CDR2 are LGHNA and YNFKEQ. This CDR3 region has 17 residues. CDR3 sequence: CASSQEGTGRSGNTIYF. The DNA of the CDR3 is TGTGCCAGCAGCCAAGAGGGAACAGGCCGCTCTGGAAACACCATATATTTT.

The chain joins TRBV9 to TRBJ2-5; 11 nucleotides line up with TRBD2. Germline loops: CDR1 SGDLS, CDR2 YYNGEE. CDR3 length: 14 residues. V was pared by 4 bases and J by 7 bases, with 6 bases of the junction left unmatched. The CDR3 DNA reads TGTGCCAGCAGCATAGCGGGAGGGCCAGGGACCCAGTACTTC. This encodes CASSIAGGPGTQYF.

The rearrangement uses TRBV5-1 and TRBJ2-3; 8 bases are shared with TRBD1. Per germline, CDR1 SGHRS and CDR2 YFSETQ. V lost 0 bases and J lost 6; bases outside the gene matches: 6. This CDR3 spans 15 amino acids. In DNA, the CDR3 is TGCGCCAGCAGCTTGGGACAGCAGGGGGCCGATACGCAGTATTTT. Its protein product is CASSLGQQGADTQYF. Filled out from reference TRBV5-1 and TRBJ2-3, the complete variable domain reads KAGVTQTPRYLIKTRGQQVTLSCSPISGHRSVSWYQQTPGQGLQFLFEYFSETQRNKGNFPGRFSGRQFSNSRSEMNVSTLELGDSALYLCASSLGQQGADTQYFGPGTRLTVL.